This TCR beta chain was retrieved from a study of control samples from healthy donors and cancer patients (dated by TCRdb to the early 2020s). Remarks on this clone: The specificity of this receptor is unknown. Within one base of it there is no much larger clone, and no base qualities were kept.

Library preparation used the immunoSEQ multiplex PCR assay. The immuneACCESS repertoire file appears here via TCRdb, limited to in-frame rearrangements. These files lack a portion of the clones; in checked studies, under half of the deficit traces to unresolved V genes, and the cause of the others is not known. Here the sample has around 75,000 clones; about 92% occur a single time. Almost 6% of the sample rests with the top ten. V trim: 2 bases; J trim: 1 base; unmatched bases: 10. Based on the germline V gene (reference sequence), the CDR1 and CDR2 sequences are GTSNPN and SVGIG. The CDR3 starts with the cysteine, ends with the phenylalanine, and has 16 residues. Only the CDR3 region is kept as DNA, spanning 48 bases read in frame from base 1.

The chain is encoded by TRBV30 joined to TRBJ1-1, and TRBD1 matches 7 of the central bases. The TCR was taken from a woman in her fifties or sixties in good health. Sequencing was performed on blood. The base sequence is TGTGCCTGGAGTCCAGACAGGGTAGGACAGAACACTGAAGCTTTCTTT. It translates as CAWSPDRVGQNTEAFF.